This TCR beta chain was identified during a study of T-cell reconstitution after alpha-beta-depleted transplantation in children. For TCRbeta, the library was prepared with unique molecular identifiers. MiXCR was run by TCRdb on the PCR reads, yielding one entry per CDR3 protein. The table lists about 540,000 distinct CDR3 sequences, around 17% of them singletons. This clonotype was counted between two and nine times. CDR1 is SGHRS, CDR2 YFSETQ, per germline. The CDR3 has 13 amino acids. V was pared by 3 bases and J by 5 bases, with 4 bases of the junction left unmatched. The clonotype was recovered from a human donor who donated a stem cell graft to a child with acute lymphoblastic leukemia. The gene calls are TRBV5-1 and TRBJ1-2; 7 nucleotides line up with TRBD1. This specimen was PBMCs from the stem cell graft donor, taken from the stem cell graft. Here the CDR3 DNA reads TGCGCCAGCAGCTGGGGGACAGATTATGGCTACACCTTC. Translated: CASSWGTDYGYTF.